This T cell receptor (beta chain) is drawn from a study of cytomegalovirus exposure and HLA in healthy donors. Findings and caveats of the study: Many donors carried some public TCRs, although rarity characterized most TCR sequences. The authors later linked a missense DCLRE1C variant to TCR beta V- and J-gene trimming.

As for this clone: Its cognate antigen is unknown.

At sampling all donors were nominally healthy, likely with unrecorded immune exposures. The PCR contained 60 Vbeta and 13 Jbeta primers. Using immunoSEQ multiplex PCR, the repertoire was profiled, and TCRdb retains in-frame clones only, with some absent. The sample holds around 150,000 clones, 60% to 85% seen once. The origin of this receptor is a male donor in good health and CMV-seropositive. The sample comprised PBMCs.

The CDR3 bases are TGTGCCAGCAAGGGCCCCGGGGACAGCCTCTCCTACGAGCAGTACTTC. The encoded protein is CASKGPGDSLSYEQYF. V and J are TRBV6-6 and TRBJ2-7, with 7 nucleotides matching TRBD1. Unmatched junction bases numbered 12, after V lost 7 bases and J lost 0 bases. This CDR3 is 16 amino acids long. Germline V lookup: CDR1 MNHNY, CDR2 SVGAGI (reference sequence).